These 8 T cell receptor beta chains were all obtained from the same sample, sequenced in a study of cytomegalovirus exposure and HLA in healthy donors. A multiplex PCR was run with 60 Vbeta primers and 13 Jbeta primers. The data were produced by immunoSEQ multiplex PCR, yet TCRdb's version contains in-frame clones alone and is incomplete. Altogether some 140,000 clones are present, roughly 83% being singletons, with the ten largest covering 2.5% to 3.5%. The sequenced sample consisted of PBMCs. The receptors originated from a female donor in good health and CMV-seronegative.

This sequence joins TRBV5-6 and TRBJ2-7; tentatively, D is TRBD2 (5 bases). Trimming took off 0 bases at V and 4 bases at J, with 14 bases between the two ends. Germline V gene lookup returns CDR1 SGHDT and CDR2 YYEEEE. The CDR3 is made up of 15 amino acids. Here the CDR3 DNA reads TGTGCCAGCAGCTTGGAACGGTTTCGCGGGTACGAGCAGTACTTC. Translation: CASSLERFRGYEQYF.

The rearrangement joins TRBV30 to TRBJ2-7, with D possibly being TRBD2 (7 bases). Germline CDR1 reads GTSNPN; CDR2 reads SVGIG (reference sequence). V lost 5 bases, J lost 3 bases, and 17 bases lay in between. CDR3 size: 14 residues. CDR3 sequence: CAWGGDTGNYEQYF. Written as DNA, the CDR3 is TGTGCCTGGGGGGGGGACACCGGGAACTACGAGCAGTACTTC.

This chain links TRBV10-3 with TRBJ2-1, with D maybe TRBD2 (7 bases). Between the trimmed V and J ends, which lost 3 bases and 5 bases, there was a span of 11 bases. In germline, CDR1 is ENHRY, CDR2 SYGVKD. The CDR3 totals 14 residues. CDR3 in amino acids: CAISDRGANNEQFF. CDR3 bases: TGTGCCATCAGTGATCGGGGGGCCAACAATGAGCAGTTCTTC.

V and J are TRBV18 and TRBJ1-2; 9 nucleotides align to TRBD1. Per the germline V gene, CDR1 is KGHSH and CDR2 is LQKENI. V lost 4 bases to trimming and J lost 5 bases; unmatched junction nucleotides: 11. This CDR3 comprises 16 residues. The CDR3 loop is CASSRGTGGANYGYTF. The DNA for the CDR3 is TGTGCCAGCTCACGGGGAACAGGGGGCGCGAATTATGGCTACACCTTC.

The chain carries TRBV7-9 and TRBJ1-1; D unresolved. V was pared by 2 bases and J by 1 base, with 5 bases between. Germline CDR1 is SEHNR and CDR2 is FQNEAQ (reference sequence). This CDR3 has 13 residues. CDR3 amino acids: CASSLSENTEAFF. In nucleotides, the CDR3 is TGTGCCAGCAGCTTATCAGAGAACACTGAAGCTTTCTTT.

This clone came up a few times. The genes are TRBV6-6 and TRBJ1-5; 8 bases are a match to TRBD1. V shed 4 bases, J shed 4 bases, and the junction held 3 bases outside the gene matches. The CDR3 is made up of 14 amino acids. The germline gives CDR1 MNHNY, CDR2 SVGAGI (reference sequence). The CDR3 region is CASSWTGKNQPQHF. The CDR3 DNA sequence: TGTGCCAGCAGTTGGACAGGGAAGAATCAGCCCCAGCATTTT.

The chain joins TRBV5-4 to TRBJ2-5; 9 bases match TRBD2. The junction had 12 bases not matched to a gene; V was cut back by 4 bases and J by 5 bases. Germline CDR1 is SGHNT and CDR2 is YYREEE (reference sequence). The CDR3 runs to 16 residues. The CDR3 nucleotides read TGTGCCAGCAGCCCCTTTATCAGCGGGAGGACGGAGACCCAGTACTTC. Its translation: CASSPFISGRTETQYF.

This chain uses TRBV19 with TRBJ1-2, with 12 positions matching TRBD1. After removal of 5 bases from V and 7 bases from J, the junction contained 5 bases not matched to a gene. Germline assignment: CDR1 LNHDA and CDR2 SQIVND (reference sequence). CDR3 length: 14 residues. CDR3 sequence reads: CASSLRDRGPGYTF. CDR3 in DNA: TGTGCCAGTAGTCTCCGGGACAGGGGGCCTGGCTACACCTTC.